This T cell receptor beta chain stems from a study of T cell clusters in autoimmune cytopenias. Notes on the study in general: TRB repertoire shifts in secondary cytopenia and chronic lymphocytic leukemia mostly reflected lymphoma, not autoimmunity.

TRB was amplified from 250 ng of peripheral blood genomic DNA per sample. Germline V gives CDR1 MNHNS, CDR2 SASEGT. The CDR3 loop spans 17 amino acids. TRB rearrangements were amplified by touch-down multiplex PCR with mixed TRB-A/B primers. TCRdb reprocessed the multiplex PCR reads, with one entry per CDR3 protein and no DNA. The sample totals roughly 6,500 distinct CDR3 sequences. According to its frequency, this clonotype is medium-sized. Its matching antigen is unknown. These data were likewise used in another study, on T cell repertoires in aging, cancer and after chemotherapy. As that study records: Age-matched healthy donors had significantly more diverse, less clonal blood TCR repertoires than untreated cancer patients.

V gene TRBV6-1 combines with J gene TRBJ2-6; TCRdb's assignment of TRBD1 cannot be checked, as there is no DNA. Sequences were obtained from peripheral blood. This sequence was found in a human donor in good health. CDR3 loop: CASSEVGTGSGANVLTF.